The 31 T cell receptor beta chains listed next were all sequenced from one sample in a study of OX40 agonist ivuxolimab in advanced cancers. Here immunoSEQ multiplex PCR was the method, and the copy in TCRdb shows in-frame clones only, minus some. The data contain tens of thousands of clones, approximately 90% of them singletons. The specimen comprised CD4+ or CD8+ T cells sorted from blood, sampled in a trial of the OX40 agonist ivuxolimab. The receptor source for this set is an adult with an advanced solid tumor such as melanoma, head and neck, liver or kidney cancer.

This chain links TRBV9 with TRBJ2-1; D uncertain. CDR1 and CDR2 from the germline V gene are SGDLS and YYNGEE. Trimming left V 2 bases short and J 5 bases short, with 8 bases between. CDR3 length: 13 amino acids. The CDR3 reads CASSVGGNNEQFF. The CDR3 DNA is TGTGCCAGCAGCGTGGGTGGAAACAATGAGCAGTTCTTC.

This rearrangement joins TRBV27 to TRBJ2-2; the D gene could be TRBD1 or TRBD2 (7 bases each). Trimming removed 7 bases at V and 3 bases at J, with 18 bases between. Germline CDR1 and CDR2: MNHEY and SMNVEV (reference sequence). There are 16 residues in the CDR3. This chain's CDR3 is CASTIRGGRYTGELFF. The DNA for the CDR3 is TGTGCCAGCACCATCAGGGGGGGGAGGTACACCGGGGAGCTGTTTTTT.

DNA for the CDR3: TGTGCCAGCAGCCCTATCCGCCGAGATGAAGCTTTCTTT. Protein: CASSPIRRDEAFF. The gene calls are TRBV27 and TRBJ1-1; D is uncertain. Between the trimmed V and J ends, which lost 6 bases and 7 bases, there was a span of 15 bases. The CDR3 has 13 amino acids. Germline V gives CDR1 MNHEY, CDR2 SMNVEV (reference sequence).

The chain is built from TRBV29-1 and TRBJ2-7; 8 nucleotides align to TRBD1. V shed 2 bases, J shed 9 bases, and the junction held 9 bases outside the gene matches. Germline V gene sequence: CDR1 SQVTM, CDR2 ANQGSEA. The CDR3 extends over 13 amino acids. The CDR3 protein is CSVEHGTGERQYF. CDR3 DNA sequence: TGCAGCGTTGAACACGGGACAGGTGAGCGGCAGTACTTC.

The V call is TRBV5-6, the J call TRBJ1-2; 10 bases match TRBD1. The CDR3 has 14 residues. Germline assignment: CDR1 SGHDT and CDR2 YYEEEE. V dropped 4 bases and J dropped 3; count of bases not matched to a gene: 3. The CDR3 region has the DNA TGTGCCAGCAGCCCAGGGACAGGGGACTATGGCTACACCTTC. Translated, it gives CASSPGTGDYGYTF. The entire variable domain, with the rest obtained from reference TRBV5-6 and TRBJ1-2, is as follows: DAGVTQSPTHLIKTRGQQVTLRCSPKSGHDTVSWYQQALGQGPQFIFQYYEEEERQRGNFPDRFSGHQFPNYSSELNVNALLLGDSALYLCASSPGTGDYGYTFGSGTRLTVV.

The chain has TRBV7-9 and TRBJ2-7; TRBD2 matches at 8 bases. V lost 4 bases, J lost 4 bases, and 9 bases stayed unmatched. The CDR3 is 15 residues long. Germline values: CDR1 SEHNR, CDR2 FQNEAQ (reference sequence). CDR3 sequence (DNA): TGTGCCAGCAGCTCTGTAGGTAGCGGGACATACGAGCAGTACTTC. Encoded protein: CASSSVGSGTYEQYF. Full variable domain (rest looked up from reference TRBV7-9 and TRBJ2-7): DTGVSQNPRHKITKRGQNVTFRCDPISEHNRLYWYRQTLGQGPEFLTYFQNEAQLEKSRLLSDRFSAERPKGSFSTLEIQRTEQGDSAMYLCASSSVGSGTYEQYFGPGTRLTVT.

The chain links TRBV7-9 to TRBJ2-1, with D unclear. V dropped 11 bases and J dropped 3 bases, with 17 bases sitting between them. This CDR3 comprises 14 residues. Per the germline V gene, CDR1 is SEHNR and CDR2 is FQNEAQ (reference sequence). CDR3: CAETSPQDYNEQFF. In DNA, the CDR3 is TGTGCCGAGACTTCCCCCCAGGACTACAATGAGCAGTTCTTC.

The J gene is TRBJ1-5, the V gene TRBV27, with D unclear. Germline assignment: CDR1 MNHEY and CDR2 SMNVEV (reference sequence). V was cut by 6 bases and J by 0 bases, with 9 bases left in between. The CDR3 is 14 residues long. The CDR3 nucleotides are TGTGCCAGCAGCCCCCTGGGTAGCAATCAGCCCCAGCATTTT. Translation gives CASSPLGSNQPQHF.

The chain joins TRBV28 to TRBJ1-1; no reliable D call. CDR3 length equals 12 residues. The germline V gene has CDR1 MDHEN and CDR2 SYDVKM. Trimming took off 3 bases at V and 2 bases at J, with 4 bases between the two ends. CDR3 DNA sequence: TGTGCCAGCAGTTTCGCAAACACTGAAGCTTTCTTT. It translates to CASSFANTEAFF.

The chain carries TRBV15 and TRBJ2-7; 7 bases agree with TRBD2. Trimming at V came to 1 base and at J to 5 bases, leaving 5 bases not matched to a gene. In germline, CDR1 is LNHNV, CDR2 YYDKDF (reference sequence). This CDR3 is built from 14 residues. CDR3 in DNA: TGTGCCACCAGCAGAGGGGGGACTACTGACGAGCAGTACTTC. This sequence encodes CATSRGGTTDEQYF.

CDR3 amino acids: CASSQETEASYEQYF. As DNA, the CDR3 is TGTGCCAGCAGCCAAGAGACGGAAGCGTCCTACGAGCAGTACTTC. The chain couples TRBV4-2 to TRBJ2-7; D unclear. V lost 0 bases and J 1 base, leaving 10 bases between the germline ends. Germline-derived CDR1 and CDR2 are LGHNA and YNFKEQ. The length of the CDR3 is 15 residues.

CDR3 DNA sequence: TGTGCCAGTAGTTGGGTAGCGGGAGGATACGAGCAGTACTTC. Protein: CASSWVAGGYEQYF. The chain joins TRBV19 to TRBJ2-7, with 10 bases that match TRBD2. Trimming at V came to 5 bases and at J to 4 bases, leaving 5 bases not matched to a gene. The CDR3 runs to 14 residues. Germline lookup yields CDR1 LNHDA and CDR2 SQIVND (reference sequence).

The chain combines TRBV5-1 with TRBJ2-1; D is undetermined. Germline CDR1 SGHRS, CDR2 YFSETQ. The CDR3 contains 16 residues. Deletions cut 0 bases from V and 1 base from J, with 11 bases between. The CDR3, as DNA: TGCGCCAGCAGCTTGGCTGGAGCGAGGTCCTACAATGAGCAGTTCTTC. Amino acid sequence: CASSLAGARSYNEQFF.

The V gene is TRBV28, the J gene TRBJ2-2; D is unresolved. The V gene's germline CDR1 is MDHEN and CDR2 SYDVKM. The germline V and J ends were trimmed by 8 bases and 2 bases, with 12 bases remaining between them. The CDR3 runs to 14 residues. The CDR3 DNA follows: TGTGCCAGCCGCCCGGCTTACAACACCGGGGAGCTGTTTTTT. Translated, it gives CASRPAYNTGELFF.

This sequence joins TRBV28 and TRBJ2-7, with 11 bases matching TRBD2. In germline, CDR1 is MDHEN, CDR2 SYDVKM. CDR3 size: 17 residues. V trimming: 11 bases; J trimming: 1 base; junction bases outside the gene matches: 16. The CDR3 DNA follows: TGTGCCGCCTGCCCCGGGACTAGCGGAATAAGGTCCTACGAGCAGTACTTC. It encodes CAACPGTSGIRSYEQYF.

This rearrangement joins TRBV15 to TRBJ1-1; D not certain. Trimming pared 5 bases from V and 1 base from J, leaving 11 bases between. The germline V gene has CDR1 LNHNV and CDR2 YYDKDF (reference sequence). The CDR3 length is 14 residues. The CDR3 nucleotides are TGTGCCACCAGCCGACCCCGACAGAACACTGAAGCTTTCTTT. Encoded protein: CATSRPRQNTEAFF.

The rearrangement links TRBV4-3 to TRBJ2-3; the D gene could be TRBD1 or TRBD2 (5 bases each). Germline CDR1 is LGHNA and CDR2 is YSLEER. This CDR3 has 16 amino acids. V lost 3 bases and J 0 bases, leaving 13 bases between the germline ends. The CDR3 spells CASSQGRSASTDTQYF. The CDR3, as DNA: TGCGCCAGCAGCCAGGGACGGTCAGCTAGCACAGATACGCAGTATTTT.

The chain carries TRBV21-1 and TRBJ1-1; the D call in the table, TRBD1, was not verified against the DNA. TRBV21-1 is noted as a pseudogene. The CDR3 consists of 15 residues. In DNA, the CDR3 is TGTGCCAGCAGCAAAGTCCGGACAGAGAACACTGAAGCTTTCTTT. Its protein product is CASSKVRTENTEAFF.

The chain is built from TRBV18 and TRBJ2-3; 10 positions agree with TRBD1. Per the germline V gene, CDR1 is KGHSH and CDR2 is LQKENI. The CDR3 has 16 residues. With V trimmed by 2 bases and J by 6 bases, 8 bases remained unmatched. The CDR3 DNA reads TGTGCCAGCTCACCATCCGGGACAGGGGAGTCCGATACGCAGTATTTT. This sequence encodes CASSPSGTGESDTQYF.

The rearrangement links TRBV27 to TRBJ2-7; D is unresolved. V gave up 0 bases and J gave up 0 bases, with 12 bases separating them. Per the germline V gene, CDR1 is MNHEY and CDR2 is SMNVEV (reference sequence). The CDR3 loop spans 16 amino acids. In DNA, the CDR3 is TGTGCCAGCAGTTTATCAAGCCTATCCTTCTCCTACGAGCAGTACTTC. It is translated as CASSLSSLSFSYEQYF.

CDR3 in DNA: TGTGCCAGCAGCTTATTAGCGGGAGGGTCCAATGAGCAGTTCTTC. Its translation: CASSLLAGGSNEQFF. The chain combines TRBV7-2 with TRBJ2-1; 11 positions match TRBD2. Germline V gene sequence: CDR1 SGHTA, CDR2 FQGNSA. Germline trimming cut 2 bases from V and 6 bases from J; bases unmatched to any gene: 3. The CDR3 length is 15 residues. The full variable domain, completed using reference TRBV7-2 and TRBJ2-1, is GAGVSQSPSNKVTEKGKDVELRCDPISGHTALYWYRQSLGQGLEFLIYFQGNSAPDKSGLPSDRFSAERTGGSVSTLTIQRTQQEDSAVYLCASSLLAGGSNEQFFGPGTRLTVL.

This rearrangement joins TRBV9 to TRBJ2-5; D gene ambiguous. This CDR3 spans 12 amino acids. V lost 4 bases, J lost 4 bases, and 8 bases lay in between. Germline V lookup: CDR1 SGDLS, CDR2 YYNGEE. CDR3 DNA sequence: TGTGCCAGCAGCCCCCCTGGAGAGACCCAGTACTTC. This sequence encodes CASSPPGETQYF.

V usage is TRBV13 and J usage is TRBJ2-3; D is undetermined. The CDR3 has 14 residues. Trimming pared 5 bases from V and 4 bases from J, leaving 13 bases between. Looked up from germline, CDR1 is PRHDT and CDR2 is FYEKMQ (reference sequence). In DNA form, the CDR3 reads TGTGCCAGCAGCCCCCCCGGGTGGGCAGATACGCAGTATTTT. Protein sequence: CASSPPGWADTQYF.

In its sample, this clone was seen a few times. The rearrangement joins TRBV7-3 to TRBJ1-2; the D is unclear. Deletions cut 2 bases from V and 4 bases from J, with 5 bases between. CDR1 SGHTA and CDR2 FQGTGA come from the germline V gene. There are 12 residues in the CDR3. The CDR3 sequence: CASSLVGYGYTF. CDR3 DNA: TGTGCCAGCAGCTTAGTGGGCTATGGCTACACCTTC.

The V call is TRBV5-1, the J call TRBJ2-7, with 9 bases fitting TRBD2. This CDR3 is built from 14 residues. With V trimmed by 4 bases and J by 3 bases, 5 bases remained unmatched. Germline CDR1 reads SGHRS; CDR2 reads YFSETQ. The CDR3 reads CASSVTSGNYEQYF. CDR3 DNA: TGCGCCAGCAGCGTGACTAGCGGTAACTACGAGCAGTACTTC.

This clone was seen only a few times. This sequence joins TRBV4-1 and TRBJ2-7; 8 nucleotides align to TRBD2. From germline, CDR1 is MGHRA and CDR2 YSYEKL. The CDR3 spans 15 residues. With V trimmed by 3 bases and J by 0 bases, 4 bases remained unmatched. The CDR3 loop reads CASSQSGSPSYEQYF. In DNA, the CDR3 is TGCGCCAGCAGCCAGAGCGGGAGTCCCTCCTACGAGCAGTACTTC.

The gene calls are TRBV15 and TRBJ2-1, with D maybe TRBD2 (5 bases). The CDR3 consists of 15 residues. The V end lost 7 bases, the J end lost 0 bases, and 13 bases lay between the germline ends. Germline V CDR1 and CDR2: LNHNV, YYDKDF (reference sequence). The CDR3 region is CATTAVWSSYNEQFF. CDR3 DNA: TGTGCCACCACAGCGGTTTGGAGCTCCTACAATGAGCAGTTCTTC.

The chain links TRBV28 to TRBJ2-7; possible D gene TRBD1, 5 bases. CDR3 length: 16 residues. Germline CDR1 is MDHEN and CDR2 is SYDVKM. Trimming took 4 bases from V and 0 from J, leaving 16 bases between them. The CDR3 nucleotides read TGTGCCAGCAGTTCAAGTCACAGGTTCCCCTCCTACGAGCAGTACTTC. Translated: CASSSSHRFPSYEQYF.

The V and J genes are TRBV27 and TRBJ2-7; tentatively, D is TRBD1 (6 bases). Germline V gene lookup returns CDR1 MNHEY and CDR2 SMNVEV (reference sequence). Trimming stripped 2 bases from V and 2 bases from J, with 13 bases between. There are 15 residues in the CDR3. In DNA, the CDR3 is TGTGCCAGCAGTTTAATTGGGACAAGTGCCTACGAGCAGTACTTC. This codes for CASSLIGTSAYEQYF.

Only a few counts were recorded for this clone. The CDR3 protein is CASSFGQGDEAFF. The CDR3 DNA reads TGTGCCAGCAGCTTTGGACAGGGCGATGAAGCTTTCTTT. The chain joins TRBV7-5 to TRBJ1-1; TRBD1 is the table's D call, not checked against the DNA. TRBV7-5 is an annotated pseudogene. CDR3 size: 13 residues.

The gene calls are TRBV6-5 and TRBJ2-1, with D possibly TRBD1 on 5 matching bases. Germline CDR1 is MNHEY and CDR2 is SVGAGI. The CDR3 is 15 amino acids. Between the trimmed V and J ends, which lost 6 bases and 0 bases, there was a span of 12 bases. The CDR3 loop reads CASRETESSYNEQFF. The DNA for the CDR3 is TGTGCCAGCAGAGAGACAGAGAGCTCCTACAATGAGCAGTTCTTC.